There are a few counts of the clone carrying this TCR beta chain. The antigen is not known. The data belong to a study of T cell repertoires in cytomegalovirus infection. Study as a whole: Both a matching HLA type and CMV infection were indicated by public TCR beta signatures.

General study points: The response measured ex vivo was dominated by TCR beta clonotypes (HLA-C-restricted and CMV-specific). Carriers of CMV and the relevant HLA type were discriminated by public TCR beta frequency.

Each CDR3 protein gets one entry after TCRdb re-called the reads with MiXCR. Of around 740,000 distinct CDR3 sequences in the sample, less than 40% are singletons; the top ten hold roughly 2.9%. The germline V gene encodes CDR1 MNHNY and CDR2 SVGAGI (reference sequence). Trimming took 6 bases from V and 7 from J, leaving 10 bases between them. The length of the CDR3 is 12 residues. Sequencing was performed on PBMCs. The TCR comes from a human donor in good health (CMV status not recorded). Some clones in this sample may be carry-over from other donors' samples. This rearrangement joins TRBV6-6 to TRBJ1-5; D remains ambiguous. In DNA form, the CDR3 reads TGTGCCAGCAGCCCACGAAGCCAGCCCCAGCATTTT. This codes for CASSPRSQPQHF.